This is a list of T cell receptor beta chains from one sample in a study of T cell repertoires in cytomegalovirus infection. TCRdb re-called the reads through MiXCR, storing one row per CDR3 protein. This sample has about 130,000 distinct CDR3 sequences, with under 30% found just once. These receptors' targets are unknown. The sample comprised PBMCs, sequenced either directly or after in vitro stimulation (not recorded which). The source is a human donor in good health (CMV status not recorded). Some clones in this sample may be carry-over from other donors' samples. CDR3s include the opening cysteine and the closing phenylalanine or tryptophan. Each record gives: clone size, V gene, CDR3 protein. Clone size is not always given. Where it is, it says once, few, many or a class for expanded clones.

many | TRBV7-2 | CASSPRGARASGNTIYF
- | TRBV19 | CASSVDGDQLQHF
few | TRBV7-2 | CASSSQIGTQYF
few | TRBV19 | CASSIGGTLRAETQYF
- | TRBV28 | CASSTWTGFVWTEAFF
- | TRBV10-3 | CAITDRVRNTEAFF
few | TRBV7-9 | CASSSGLKNYEQYF
once | TRBV12-3/TRBV12-4 | CASSFGQSTAKAFF
- | TRBV19 | CASFEGTEAFF
many | TRBV7-2 | CASSRPPGLAVNEQFF
- | TRBV28 | CASSQPGILAYEQYF
- | TRBV6-8 | CATASPRGSSGNTIYF
many | TRBV5-1 | CASSLSQDYTGELFF
- | TRBV6-2/TRBV6-3 | CASSTGHRGMYNEQFF
few | TRBV7-3 | CASSSSMGTDTQYF
- | TRBV4-3 | CASSQARGGGYTF
many | TRBV12-3/TRBV12-4 | CASSFSASSNQPQHF
- | TRBV6-5 | CASSPSPSGAANEQFF
once | TRBV7-9 | CASSRGGAEAFF
few | TRBV4-3 | CASSQVGAGGETQYF
once | TRBV6-2/TRBV6-3 | CASSYSKERTYQETQYF
many | TRBV7-2 | CASSLDWSPEQYF
- | TRBV12-3/TRBV12-4 | CASSLSNSPNEQFF
few | TRBV19 | CASSIRSGGRRYTGELFF
few | TRBV20-1 | CSAIGPQGGEKLFF
few | TRBV2 | CASSTRTGREEAFF
- | TRBV7-2 | CASSFSPYQETQYF
many | TRBV7-2 | CASSTPGTSSYNEQFF
many | TRBV6-1 | CASRPGLAHNEQFF
many | TRBV29-1 | CSVEENRNTEAFF
many | TRBV7-2 | CASSVDLWGSSYNSPLHF
- | TRBV7-9 | CASSGTGREQFF
many | TRBV7-2 | CASSLTTGQGIGYTF
few | TRBV7-9 | CASSSGTPNTQYF
few | TRBV4-2 | CASSQGQGGDNEQFF
few | TRBV28 | CASSLRGLSYNEQFF
- | TRBV5-1 | CASSRTLAGGFNEQFF
many | TRBV7-9 | CASSPDRPPDTQYF
once | TRBV11-3 | CASTQSAEPYNEQFF
- | TRBV6-1 | CASSYFTGAEQYF
few | TRBV6-2/TRBV6-3 | CASSYGSGPGNIQYF
few | TRBV15 | CATSPGGRDTQYF
few | TRBV27 | CASILAVTSPSSYNEQFF
- | TRBV20-1 | CSAQSGDRGRREQFF
few | TRBV27 | CASKGPLFTGELFF
many | TRBV27 | CASSRTMDTQNTEAFF
few | TRBV4-1 | CASSQPGQDSPLHF
few | TRBV7-3 | CASSTRLQGDRTDTQYF
many | TRBV27 | CASSREGGGGRETQYF
- | TRBV19 | CASSIGQGVEAFF
- | TRBV4-3 | CASSLWTGAGGTGELFF
- | TRBV12-3/TRBV12-4 | CASSLRLSGELFF
- | TRBV28 | CASGREIRYEQYF